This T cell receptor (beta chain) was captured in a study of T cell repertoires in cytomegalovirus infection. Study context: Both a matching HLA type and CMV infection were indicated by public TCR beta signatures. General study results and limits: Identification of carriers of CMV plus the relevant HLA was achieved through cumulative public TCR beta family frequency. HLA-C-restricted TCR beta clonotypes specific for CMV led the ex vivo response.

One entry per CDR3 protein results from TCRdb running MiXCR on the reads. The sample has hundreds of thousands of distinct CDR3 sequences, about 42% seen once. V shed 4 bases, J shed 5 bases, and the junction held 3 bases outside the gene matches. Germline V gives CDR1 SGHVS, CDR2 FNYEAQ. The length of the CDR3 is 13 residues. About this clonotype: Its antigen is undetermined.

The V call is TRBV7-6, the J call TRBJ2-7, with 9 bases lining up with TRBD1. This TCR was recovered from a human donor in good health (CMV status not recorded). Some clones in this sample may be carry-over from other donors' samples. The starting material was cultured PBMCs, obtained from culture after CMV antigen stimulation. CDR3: CASSWDREDEQYF. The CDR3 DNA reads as TGTGCCAGCAGCTGGGACAGGGAGGACGAGCAGTACTTC.